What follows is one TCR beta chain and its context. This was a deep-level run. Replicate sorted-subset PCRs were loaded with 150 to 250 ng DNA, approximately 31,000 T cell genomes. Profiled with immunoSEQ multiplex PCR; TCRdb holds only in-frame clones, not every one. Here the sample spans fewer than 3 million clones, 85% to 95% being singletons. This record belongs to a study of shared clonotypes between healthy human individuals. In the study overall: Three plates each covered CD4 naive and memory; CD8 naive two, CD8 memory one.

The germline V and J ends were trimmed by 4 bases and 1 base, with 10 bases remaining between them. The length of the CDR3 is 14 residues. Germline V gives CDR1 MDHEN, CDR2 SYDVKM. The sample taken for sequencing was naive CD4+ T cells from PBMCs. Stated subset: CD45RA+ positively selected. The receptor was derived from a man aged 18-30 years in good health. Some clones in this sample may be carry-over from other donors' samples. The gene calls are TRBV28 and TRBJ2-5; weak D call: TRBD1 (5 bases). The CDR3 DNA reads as TGTGCCAGCAGTTGGGGCGCCGGCCAAGAGACCCAGTACTTC. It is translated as CASSWGAGQETQYF.